This TCR beta chain derives from a study of shared clonotypes between healthy human individuals. Whole-study context: Researchers assigned three CD4 naive, three CD4 memory, two CD8 naive and one CD8 memory plate to each donor.

Worth noting for this clone: Its antigen is currently unknown.

Findings of the study overall: What naive subsets generally showed was a larger estimated richness than memory subsets showed. A few donors held approximately 4.5% of naive CD4 clonotypes in common.

Researchers partitioned CD4+ cells into CD45RA+ naive and CD45RA-negative memory subsets. TCRdb's table, derived via immunoSEQ multiplex PCR, lists solely in-frame clones and lacks some. The sample contains around 1 million clones, around three quarters of which appear only once. V was cut by 6 bases and J by 2 bases, with 12 bases left in between. The CDR3 length is 14 residues. Looked up from germline, CDR1 is SNHLY and CDR2 is FYNNEI. The receptor was isolated from a man aged 18 to 30 in good health. This chain links TRBV2 with TRBJ2-3; the D is unclear. Source material: memory CD4+ T cells sorted from blood. The subset here: CD45RA-negative fraction. The CDR3, as DNA: TGTGCCAGCAGGGGCGGACGGACCACAGATACGCAGTATTTT. Its protein product is CASRGGRTTDTQYF.